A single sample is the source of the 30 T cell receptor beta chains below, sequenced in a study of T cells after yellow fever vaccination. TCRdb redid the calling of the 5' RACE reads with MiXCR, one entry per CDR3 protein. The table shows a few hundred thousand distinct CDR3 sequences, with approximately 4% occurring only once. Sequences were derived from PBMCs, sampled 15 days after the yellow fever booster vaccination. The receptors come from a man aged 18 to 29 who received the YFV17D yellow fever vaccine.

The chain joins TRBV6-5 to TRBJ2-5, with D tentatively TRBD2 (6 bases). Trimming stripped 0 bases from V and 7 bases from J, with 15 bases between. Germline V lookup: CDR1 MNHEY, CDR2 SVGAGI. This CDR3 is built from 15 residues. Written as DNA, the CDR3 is TGTGCCAGCAGTTACTCAGGACTACAACCTGGGACCCAGTACTTC. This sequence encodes CASSYSGLQPGTQYF.

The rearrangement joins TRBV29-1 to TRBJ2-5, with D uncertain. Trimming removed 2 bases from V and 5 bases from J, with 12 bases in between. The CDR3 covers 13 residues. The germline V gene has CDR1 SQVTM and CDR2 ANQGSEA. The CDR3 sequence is CSVEPDPTETQYF. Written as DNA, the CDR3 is TGCAGCGTTGAACCCGACCCCACGGAGACCCAGTACTTC.

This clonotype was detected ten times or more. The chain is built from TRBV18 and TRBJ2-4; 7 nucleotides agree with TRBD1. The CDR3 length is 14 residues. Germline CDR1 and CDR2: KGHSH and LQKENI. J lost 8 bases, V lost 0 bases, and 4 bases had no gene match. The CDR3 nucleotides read TGTGCCAGCTCACCACCAACAGGGGTTCACATTCAGTACTTC. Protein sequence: CASSPPTGVHIQYF.

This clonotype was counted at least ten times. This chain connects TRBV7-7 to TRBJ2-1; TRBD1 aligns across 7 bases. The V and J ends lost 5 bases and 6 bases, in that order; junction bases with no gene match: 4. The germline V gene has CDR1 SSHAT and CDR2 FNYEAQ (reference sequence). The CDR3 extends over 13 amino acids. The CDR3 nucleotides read TGTGCCAGCAGCCCGGGACAGCTCAATGAGCAGTTCTTC. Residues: CASSPGQLNEQFF.

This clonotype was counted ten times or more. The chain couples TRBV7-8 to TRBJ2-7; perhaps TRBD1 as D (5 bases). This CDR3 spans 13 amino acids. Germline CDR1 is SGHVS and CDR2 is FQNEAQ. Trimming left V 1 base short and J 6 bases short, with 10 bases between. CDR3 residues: CASSLVLGAEQYF. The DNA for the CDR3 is TGTGCCAGCAGCTTAGTACTTGGGGCCGAGCAGTACTTC.

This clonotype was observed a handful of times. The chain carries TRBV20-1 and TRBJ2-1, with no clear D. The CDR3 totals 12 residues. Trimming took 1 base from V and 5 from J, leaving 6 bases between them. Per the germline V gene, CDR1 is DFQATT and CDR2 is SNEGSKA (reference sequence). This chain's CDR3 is CSARVWNNEQFF. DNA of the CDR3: TGCAGTGCTAGAGTTTGGAACAATGAGCAGTTCTTC.

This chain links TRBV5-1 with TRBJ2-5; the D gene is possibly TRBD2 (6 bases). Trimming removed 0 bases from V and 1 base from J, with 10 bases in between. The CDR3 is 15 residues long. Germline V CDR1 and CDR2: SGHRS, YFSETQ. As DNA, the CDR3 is TGCGCCAGCAGCTTGGGATGGGGACTCCAAGAGACCCAGTACTTC. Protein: CASSLGWGLQETQYF.

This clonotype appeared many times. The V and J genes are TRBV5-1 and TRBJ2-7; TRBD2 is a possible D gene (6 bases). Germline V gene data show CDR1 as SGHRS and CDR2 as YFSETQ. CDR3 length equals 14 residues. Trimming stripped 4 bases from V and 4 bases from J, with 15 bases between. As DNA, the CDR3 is TGCGCCAGCAGCGGGCCGGGGGTTAAGTACGAGCAGTACTTC. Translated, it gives CASSGPGVKYEQYF. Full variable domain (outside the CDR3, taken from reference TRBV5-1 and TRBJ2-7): KAGVTQTPRYLIKTRGQQVTLSCSPISGHRSVSWYQQTPGQGLQFLFEYFSETQRNKGNFPGRFSGRQFSNSRSEMNVSTLELGDSALYLCASSGPGVKYEQYFGPGTRLTVT.

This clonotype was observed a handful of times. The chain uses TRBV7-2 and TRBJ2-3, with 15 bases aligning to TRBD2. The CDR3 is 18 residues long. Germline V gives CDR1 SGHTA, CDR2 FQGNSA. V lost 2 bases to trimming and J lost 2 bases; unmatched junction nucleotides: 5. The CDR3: CASSLRGTSGGYTDTQYF. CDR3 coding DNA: TGTGCCAGCAGCTTAAGGGGGACTAGCGGGGGGTACACAGATACGCAGTATTTT.

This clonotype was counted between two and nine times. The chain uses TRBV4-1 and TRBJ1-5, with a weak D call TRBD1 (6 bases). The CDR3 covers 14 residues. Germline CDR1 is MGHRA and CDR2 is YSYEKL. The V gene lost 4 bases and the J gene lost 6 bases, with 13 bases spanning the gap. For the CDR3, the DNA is TGCGCCAGCAGCCGGGTTGGGGGCACTCAGCCCCAGCATTTT. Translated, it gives CASSRVGGTQPQHF.

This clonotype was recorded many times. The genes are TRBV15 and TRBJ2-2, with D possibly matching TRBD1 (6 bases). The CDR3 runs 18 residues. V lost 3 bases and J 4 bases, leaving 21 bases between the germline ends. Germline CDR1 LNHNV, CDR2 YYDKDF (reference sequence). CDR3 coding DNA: TGTGCCACCAGCAGTCTTTCCTCGGCAGGGACATTCACCGGGGAGCTGTTTTTT. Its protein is CATSSLSSAGTFTGELFF.

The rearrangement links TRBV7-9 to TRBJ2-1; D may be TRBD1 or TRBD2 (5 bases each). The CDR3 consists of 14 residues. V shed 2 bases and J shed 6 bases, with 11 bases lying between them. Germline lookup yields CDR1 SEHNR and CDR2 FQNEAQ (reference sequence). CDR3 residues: CASSLRVGGNEQFF. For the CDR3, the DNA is TGTGCCAGCAGCTTAAGAGTTGGGGGCAATGAGCAGTTCTTC. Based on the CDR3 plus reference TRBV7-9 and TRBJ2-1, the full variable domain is DTGVSQNPRHKITKRGQNVTFRCDPISEHNRLYWYRQTLGQGPEFLTYFQNEAQLEKSRLLSDRFSAERPKGSFSTLEIQRTEQGDSAMYLCASSLRVGGNEQFFGPGTRLTVL.

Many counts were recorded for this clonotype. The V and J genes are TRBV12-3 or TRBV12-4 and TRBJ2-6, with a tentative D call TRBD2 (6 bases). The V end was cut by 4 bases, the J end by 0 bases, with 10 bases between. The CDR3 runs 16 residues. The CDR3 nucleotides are TGTGCCAGCAGTTCCCCCGGGAGCTCTGGGGCCAACGTCCTGACTTTC. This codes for CASSSPGSSGANVLTF.

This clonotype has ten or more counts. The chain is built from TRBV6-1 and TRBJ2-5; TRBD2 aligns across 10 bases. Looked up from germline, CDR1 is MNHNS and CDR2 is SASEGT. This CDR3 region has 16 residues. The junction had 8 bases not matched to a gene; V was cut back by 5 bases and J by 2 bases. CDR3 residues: CASSRLAGVIQETQYF. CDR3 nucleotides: TGTGCCAGCAGTAGGCTAGCGGGGGTCATACAAGAGACCCAGTACTTC.

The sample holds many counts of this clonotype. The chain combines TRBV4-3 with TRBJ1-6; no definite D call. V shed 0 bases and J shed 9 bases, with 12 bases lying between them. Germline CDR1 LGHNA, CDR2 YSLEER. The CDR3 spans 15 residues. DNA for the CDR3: TGCGCCAGCAGCCAAGATGGTTCAAGGGTTTCACCCCTCCACTTT. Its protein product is CASSQDGSRVSPLHF.

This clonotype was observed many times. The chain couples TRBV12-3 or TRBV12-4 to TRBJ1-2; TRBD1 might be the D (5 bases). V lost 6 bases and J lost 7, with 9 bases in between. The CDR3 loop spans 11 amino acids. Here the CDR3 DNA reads TGTGCCAGCAGACGAGACAGTGGCTACACCTTC. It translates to CASRRDSGYTF.

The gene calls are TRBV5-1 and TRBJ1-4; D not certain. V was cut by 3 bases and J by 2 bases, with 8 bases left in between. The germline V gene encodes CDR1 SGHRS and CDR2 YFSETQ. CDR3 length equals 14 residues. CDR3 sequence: CASSSPDTNEKLFF. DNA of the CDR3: TGCGCCAGCAGCTCCCCCGACACTAATGAAAAACTGTTTTTT.

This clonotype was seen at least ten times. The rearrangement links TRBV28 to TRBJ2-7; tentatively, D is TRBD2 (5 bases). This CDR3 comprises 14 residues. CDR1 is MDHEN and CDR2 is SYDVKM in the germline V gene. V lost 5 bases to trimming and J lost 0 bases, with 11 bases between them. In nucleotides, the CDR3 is TGTGCCAGCAGTGTGACCGGGGACTCCTACGAGCAGTACTTC. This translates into CASSVTGDSYEQYF.

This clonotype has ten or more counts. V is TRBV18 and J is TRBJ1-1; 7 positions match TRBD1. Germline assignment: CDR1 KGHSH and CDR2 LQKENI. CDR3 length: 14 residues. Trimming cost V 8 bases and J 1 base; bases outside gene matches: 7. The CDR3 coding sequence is TGTGCCAGCACGCAGACAGGGACGAACACTGAAGCTTTCTTT. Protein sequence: CASTQTGTNTEAFF.

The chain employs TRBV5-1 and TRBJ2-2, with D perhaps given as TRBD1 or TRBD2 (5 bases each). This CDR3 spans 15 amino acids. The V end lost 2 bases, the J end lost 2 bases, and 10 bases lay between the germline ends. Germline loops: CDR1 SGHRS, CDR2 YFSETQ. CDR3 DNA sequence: TGCGCCAGCAGCTTCCGGGACGCCAACACCGGGGAGCTGTTTTTT. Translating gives CASSFRDANTGELFF.

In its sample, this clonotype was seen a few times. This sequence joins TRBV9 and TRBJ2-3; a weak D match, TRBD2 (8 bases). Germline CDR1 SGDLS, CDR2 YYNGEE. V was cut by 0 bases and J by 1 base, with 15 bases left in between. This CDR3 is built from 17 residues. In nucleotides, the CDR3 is TGTGCCAGCAGCGTAGGACGGGGGGGACAGCGCACAGATACGCAGTATTTT. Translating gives CASSVGRGGQRTDTQYF.

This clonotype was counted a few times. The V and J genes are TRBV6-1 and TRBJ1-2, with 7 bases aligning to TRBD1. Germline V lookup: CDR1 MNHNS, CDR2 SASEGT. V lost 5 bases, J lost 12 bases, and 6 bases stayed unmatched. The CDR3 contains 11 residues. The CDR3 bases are TGTGCCAGCAGTCCTGGCGGGACAGACACCTTC. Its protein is CASSPGGTDTF.

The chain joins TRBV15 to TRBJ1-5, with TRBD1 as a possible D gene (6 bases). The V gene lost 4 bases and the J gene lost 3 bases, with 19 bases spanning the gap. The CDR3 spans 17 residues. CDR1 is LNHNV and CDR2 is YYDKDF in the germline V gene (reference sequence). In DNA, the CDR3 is TGTGCCACCAGCACCGGGAAGGACAGCAGGTTCAATCAGCCCCAGCATTTT. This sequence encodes CATSTGKDSRFNQPQHF.

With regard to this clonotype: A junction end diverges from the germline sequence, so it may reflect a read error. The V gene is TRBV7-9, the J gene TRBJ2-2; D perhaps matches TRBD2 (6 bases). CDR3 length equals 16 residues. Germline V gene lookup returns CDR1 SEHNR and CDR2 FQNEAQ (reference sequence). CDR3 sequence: CASSLRRGRSSGEPFF. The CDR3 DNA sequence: TGTGCCAGCAGCTTACGCCGGGGGAGGAGTTCCGGGGAGCCGTTTTTT.

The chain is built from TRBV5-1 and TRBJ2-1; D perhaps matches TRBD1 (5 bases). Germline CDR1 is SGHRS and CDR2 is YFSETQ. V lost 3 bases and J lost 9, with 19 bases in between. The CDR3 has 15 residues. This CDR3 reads CASSYDSAGVSEQFF. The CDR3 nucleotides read TGCGCCAGCAGCTATGACAGTGCTGGGGTATCTGAGCAGTTCTTC.

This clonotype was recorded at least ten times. In DNA, the CDR3 is TGCGCCAGCAGCTTGGCCTTGACCGGGGAGCTGTTTTTT. Its protein product is CASSLALTGELFF. V gene TRBV5-1 combines with J gene TRBJ2-2; D not certain. The germline V gene encodes CDR1 SGHRS and CDR2 YFSETQ. The CDR3 has 13 residues. V lost 0 bases, J lost 5 bases, and 5 bases lay in between.

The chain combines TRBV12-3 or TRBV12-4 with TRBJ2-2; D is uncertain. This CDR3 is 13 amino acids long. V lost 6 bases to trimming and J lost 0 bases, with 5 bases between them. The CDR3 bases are TGTGCCAGCAGGATAGCGAACACCGGGGAGCTGTTTTTT. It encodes CASRIANTGELFF.

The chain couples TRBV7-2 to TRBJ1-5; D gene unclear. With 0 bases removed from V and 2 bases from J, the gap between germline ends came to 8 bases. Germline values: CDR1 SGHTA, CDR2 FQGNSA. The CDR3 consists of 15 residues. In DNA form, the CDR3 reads TGTGCCAGCAGCTTAGCAATGTCGGGCAATCAGCCCCAGCATTTT. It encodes CASSLAMSGNQPQHF.

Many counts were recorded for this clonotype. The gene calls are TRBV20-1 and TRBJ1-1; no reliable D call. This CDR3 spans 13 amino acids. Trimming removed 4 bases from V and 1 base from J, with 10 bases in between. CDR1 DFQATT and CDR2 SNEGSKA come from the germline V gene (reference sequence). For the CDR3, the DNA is TGCAGTGCTACGGCAGGTCAGAACACTGAAGCTTTCTTT. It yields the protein CSATAGQNTEAFF.

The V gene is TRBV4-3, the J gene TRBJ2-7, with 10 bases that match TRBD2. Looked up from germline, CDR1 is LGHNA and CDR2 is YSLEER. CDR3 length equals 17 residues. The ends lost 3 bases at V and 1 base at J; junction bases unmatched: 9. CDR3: CASSQATKLAGSYEQYF. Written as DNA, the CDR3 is TGCGCCAGCAGCCAGGCAACCAAACTAGCGGGGTCCTACGAGCAGTACTTC.